The entry below describes one T cell receptor beta chain. This entry is derived from a study of blood T cell repertoires in COVID-19. Overall study context: Samples representing acute and convalescent COVID-19 were sourced from the United States, Italy and Spain. In each case, the material was cDNA or gDNA derived from T cells, B-cell-depleted T cells, or PBMCs.

Authors' data handling: Researchers report that nucleated cell counts were estimated from reference gene primer amplification. The assay was immunoSEQ multiplex PCR, and TCRdb's table has in-frame clones only and misses some. Clone size and V and J calls were adopted from that table, with D and trimming inferred from the DNA. The sample consists of around 20,000 clones, less than 75% of them appearing once. V shed 6 bases, J shed 2 bases, and the junction held 3 bases outside the gene matches. Germline CDR1 and CDR2: LNHDA and SQIVND (reference sequence). The CDR3 has 15 amino acids. This sequence originates from a human donor in a cohort sampled during active or convalescent COVID-19. The chain joins TRBV19 to TRBJ1-6, with 8 nucleotides matching TRBD1. Sequenced: peripheral blood. CDR3 in amino acids: CASSSGGAYNSPLHF. The CDR3 bases are TGTGCCAGTAGCTCAGGGGGCGCCTATAATTCACCCCTCCACTTT.